The present T cell receptor (beta chain) was sequenced within a study of PD-1 blockade in classical Hodgkin lymphoma. Study at large: Patients were given intravenous nivolumab, 3 mg/kg, every 2 weeks. Study findings and constraints: The study found complete responders had baseline diversity similar to newly diagnosed patients. Only CD4+ TCR diversity, not CD8+, had risen significantly by C4D1.

The method was immunoSEQ multiplex PCR; TCRdb's version includes in-frame clones alone and lacks a portion of them. The sample has some 21,000 clones, 70% to 80% seen once. Concerning this clone itself: The antigen is unknown.

Each patient's relapse followed autologous stem cell transplantation, and brentuximab vedotin exposure varied. CDR3 length: 13 residues. Trimming stripped 4 bases from V and 3 bases from J, with 10 bases between. Germline assignment: CDR1 MGHRA and CDR2 YSYEKL. The V call is TRBV4-1, the J call TRBJ2-7, with D possibly being TRBD1 or TRBD2 (6 bases each). This TCR was sampled from a human donor with classical Hodgkin lymphoma. The sample was peripheral blood mononuclear cells (PBMCs), taken at baseline. The CDR3 sequence is CASSRGGGYEQYF. Here the CDR3 DNA reads TGCGCCAGCAGCCGAGGAGGGGGCTACGAGCAGTACTTC.